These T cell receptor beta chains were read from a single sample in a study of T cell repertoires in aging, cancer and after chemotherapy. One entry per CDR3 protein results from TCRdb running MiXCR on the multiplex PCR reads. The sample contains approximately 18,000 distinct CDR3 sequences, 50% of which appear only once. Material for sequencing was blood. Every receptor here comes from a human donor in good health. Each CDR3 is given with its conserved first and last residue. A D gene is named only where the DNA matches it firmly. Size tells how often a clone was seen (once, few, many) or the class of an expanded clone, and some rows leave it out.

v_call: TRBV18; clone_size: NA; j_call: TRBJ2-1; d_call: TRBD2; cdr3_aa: CASSSLADYNEQFF; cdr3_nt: TGTGCCAGCTCCTCACTAGCGGATTACAATGAGCAGTTCTTC
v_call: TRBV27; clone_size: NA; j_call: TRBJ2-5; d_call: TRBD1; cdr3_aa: CASSYRGLGTQYF; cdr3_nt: TGTGCCAGTTCATACAGGGGGCTTGGGACCCAGTACTTC
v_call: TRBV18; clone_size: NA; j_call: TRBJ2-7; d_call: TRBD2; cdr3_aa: CASSPPRGGSGYEQYF; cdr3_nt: TGTGCCAGCTCACCACCGCGCGGGGGTTCGGGCTACGAGCAGTACTTC
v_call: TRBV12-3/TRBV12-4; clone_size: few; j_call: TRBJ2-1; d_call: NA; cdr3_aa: CASSPSTPYNEQFF; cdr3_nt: TGTGCCAGCAGTCCATCTACACCCTACAATGAGCAGTTCTTC
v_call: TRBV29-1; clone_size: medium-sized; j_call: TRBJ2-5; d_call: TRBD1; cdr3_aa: CSVVPGGVETQYF; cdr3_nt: TGCAGCGTTGTCCCAGGGGGCGTGGAGACCCAGTACTTC
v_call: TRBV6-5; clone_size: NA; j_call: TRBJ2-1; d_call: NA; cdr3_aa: CASSYSGGQSYNEQFF; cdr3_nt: TGTGCCAGCAGTTACTCGGGGGGACAGTCCTACAATGAGCAGTTCTTC
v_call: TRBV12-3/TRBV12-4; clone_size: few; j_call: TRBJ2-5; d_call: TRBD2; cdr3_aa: CASSRLAQETQYF; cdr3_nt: TGTGCCAGCAGTAGACTAGCCCAAGAGACCCAGTACTTC
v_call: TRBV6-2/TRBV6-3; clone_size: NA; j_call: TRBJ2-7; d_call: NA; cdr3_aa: CASDAPGQYEQYF; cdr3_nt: TGTGCCAGCGATGCCCCAGGACAGTACGAGCAGTACTTC
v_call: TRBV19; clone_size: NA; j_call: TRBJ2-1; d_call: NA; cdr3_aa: CASSIGMGTYNEQFF; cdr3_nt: TGTGCCAGTAGTATTGGGATGGGAACCTACAATGAGCAGTTCTTC
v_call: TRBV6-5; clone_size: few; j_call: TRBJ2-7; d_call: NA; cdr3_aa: CASSSTRVGAYEQYF; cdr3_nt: TGTGCCAGCAGCTCCACCCGAGTAGGGGCCTACGAGCAGTACTTC
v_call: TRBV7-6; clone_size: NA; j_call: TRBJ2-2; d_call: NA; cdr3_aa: CASSSPPWVGDTGELFF; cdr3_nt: TGTGCCAGCAGCTCCCCTCCGTGGGTCGGTGACACCGGGGAGCTGTTTTTT
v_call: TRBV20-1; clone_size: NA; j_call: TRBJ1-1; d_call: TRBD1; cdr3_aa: CSAHPGTENTEAFF; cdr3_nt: TGCAGTGCCCACCCCGGGACAGAGAACACTGAAGCTTTCTTT
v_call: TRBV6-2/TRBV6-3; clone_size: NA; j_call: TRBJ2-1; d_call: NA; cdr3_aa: CASATPREAYNEQFF; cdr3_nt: TGTGCCAGCGCGACCCCTAGGGAAGCCTACAATGAGCAGTTCTTC
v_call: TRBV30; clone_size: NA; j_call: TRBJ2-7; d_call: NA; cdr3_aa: CAWSRDRGYEQYF; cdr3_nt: TGTGCCTGGAGTAGGGACCGCGGCTACGAGCAGTACTTC
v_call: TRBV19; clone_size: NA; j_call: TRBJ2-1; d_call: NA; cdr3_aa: CASSITTSPYNEQFF; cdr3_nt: TGTGCCAGTAGTATAACTACTAGTCCCTACAATGAGCAGTTCTTC
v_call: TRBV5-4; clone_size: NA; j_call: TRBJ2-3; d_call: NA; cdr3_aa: CASSWRGLTTDTQYF; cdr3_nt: TGCGCCAGCAGTTGGCGGGGACTCACCACAGATACGCAGTATTTT
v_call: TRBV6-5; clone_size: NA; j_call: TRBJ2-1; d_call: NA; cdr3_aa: CATRGTSYNEQFF; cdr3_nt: TGTGCCACCCGCGGGACATCCTACAATGAGCAGTTCTTC
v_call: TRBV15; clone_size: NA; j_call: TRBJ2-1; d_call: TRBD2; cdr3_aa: CATRIAGAGNEQFF; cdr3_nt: TGTGCCACGCGAATAGCGGGAGCAGGCAATGAGCAGTTCTTC
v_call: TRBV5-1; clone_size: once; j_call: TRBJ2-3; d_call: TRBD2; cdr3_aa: CASSLEAGGFTDTQYF; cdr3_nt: TGCGCCAGCAGCTTGGAAGCGGGAGGGTTCACAGATACGCAGTATTTT
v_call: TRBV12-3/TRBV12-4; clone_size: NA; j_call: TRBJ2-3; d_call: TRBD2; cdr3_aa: CASSFISGSADTQYF; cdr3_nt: TGTGCCAGCAGTTTCATAAGCGGGAGCGCAGATACGCAGTATTTT